This is a list of T cell receptor beta chains from one sample in a study of cytomegalovirus exposure and HLA in healthy donors. Assay: immunoSEQ multiplex PCR; the TCRdb copy retains only in-frame clones and omits some. The table records under 150,000 clones, 76% of them present only once. The source material was PBMCs. The receptors derive from a female donor in good health and CMV-seropositive. Both conserved end residues are part of each CDR3. The D gene is left open where the match is weak. Size values are once, few and many counts, or a class for expanded clones, and some rows have none.

j_gene: TRBJ1-5
d_gene: .
v_gene: TRBV4-1
abundance: .
CDR3aa: CASSLAPGEPQHF
CDR3nt: TGCGCCAGCAGCCTAGCACCGGGGGAGCCCCAGCATTTT

j_gene: TRBJ2-7
d_gene: TRBD2
v_gene: TRBV6-6
abundance: .
CDR3aa: CASRVTPAGGPYEQYF
CDR3nt: TGTGCCAGCAGAGTTACCCCTGCGGGAGGGCCTTACGAGCAGTACTTC

j_gene: TRBJ2-1
d_gene: TRBD1
v_gene: TRBV30
abundance: .
CDR3aa: CAWGRGNIEQFF
CDR3nt: TGTGCCTGGGGCAGGGGGAACATTGAGCAGTTCTTC

j_gene: TRBJ1-1
d_gene: .
v_gene: TRBV7-8
abundance: .
CDR3aa: CASSASVNTEAFF
CDR3nt: TGTGCCAGCAGCGCCTCAGTGAACACTGAAGCTTTCTTT

j_gene: TRBJ1-1
d_gene: TRBD1
v_gene: TRBV6-6
abundance: .
CDR3aa: CASSQTRQGAAFF
CDR3nt: TGTGCCAGCAGTCAGACTCGACAGGGGGCAGCTTTCTTT

j_gene: TRBJ1-3
d_gene: .
v_gene: TRBV30
abundance: once
CDR3aa: CAWAGVGNTIYF
CDR3nt: TGTGCCTGGGCGGGCGTGGGAAACACCATATATTTT

j_gene: TRBJ1-3
d_gene: .
v_gene: TRBV9
abundance: .
CDR3aa: CASSSREGNTIYF
CDR3nt: TGTGCCAGCAGTTCACGGGAGGGAAACACCATATATTTT

j_gene: TRBJ1-4
d_gene: .
v_gene: TRBV28
abundance: few
CDR3aa: CASSFTPGGRGEKLFF
CDR3nt: TGTGCCAGCAGTTTCACCCCCGGGGGGCGCGGGGAAAAACTGTTTTTT

j_gene: TRBJ2-1
d_gene: TRBD1
v_gene: TRBV6-5
abundance: .
CDR3aa: CASATGDPYNEQFF
CDR3nt: TGTGCCAGCGCGACAGGGGACCCCTACAATGAGCAGTTCTTC

j_gene: TRBJ1-1
d_gene: .
v_gene: TRBV28
abundance: .
CDR3aa: CASSLSAGNTEAFF
CDR3nt: TGTGCCAGCAGTTTATCAGCAGGAAACACTGAAGCTTTCTTT

j_gene: TRBJ2-1
d_gene: .
v_gene: TRBV7-6
abundance: .
CDR3aa: CASSLGAGSYNEQFF
CDR3nt: TGTGCCAGCAGCTTAGGAGCCGGGAGCTACAATGAGCAGTTCTTC

j_gene: TRBJ2-5
d_gene: TRBD2
v_gene: TRBV29-1
abundance: .
CDR3aa: CSAAGAQETQYF
CDR3nt: TGCAGCGCCGCGGGAGCCCAAGAGACCCAGTACTTC

j_gene: TRBJ1-3
d_gene: .
v_gene: TRBV6-6
abundance: .
CDR3aa: CASSRLAPTQTVYF
CDR3nt: TGTGCCAGCAGTCGGTTGGCCCCAACACAGACCGTATATTTT

j_gene: TRBJ2-2
d_gene: .
v_gene: TRBV27
abundance: .
CDR3aa: CASSLGVNTGELFF
CDR3nt: TGTGCCAGCAGTTTAGGAGTGAACACCGGGGAGCTGTTTTTT